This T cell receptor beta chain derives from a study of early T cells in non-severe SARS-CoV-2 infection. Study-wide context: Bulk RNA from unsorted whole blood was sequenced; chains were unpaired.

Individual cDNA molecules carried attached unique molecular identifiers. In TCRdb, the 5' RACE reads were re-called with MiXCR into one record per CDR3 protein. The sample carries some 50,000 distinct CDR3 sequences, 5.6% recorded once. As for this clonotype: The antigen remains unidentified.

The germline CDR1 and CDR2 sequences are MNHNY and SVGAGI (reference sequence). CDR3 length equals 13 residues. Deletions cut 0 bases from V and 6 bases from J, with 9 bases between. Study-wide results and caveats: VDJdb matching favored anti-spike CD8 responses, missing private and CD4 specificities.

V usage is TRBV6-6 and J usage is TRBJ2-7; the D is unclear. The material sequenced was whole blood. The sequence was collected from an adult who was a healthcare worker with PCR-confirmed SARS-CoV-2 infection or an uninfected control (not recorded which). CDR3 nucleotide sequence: TGTGCCAGCAGTTACTCCCCCCTCGCCGAGCAGTACTTC. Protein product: CASSYSPLAEQYF.